These 21 T cell receptor beta chains were all obtained from the same sample, sequenced in a study of cytomegalovirus exposure and HLA in healthy donors. The primer mix had 60 Vbeta and 13 Jbeta primers. The method was immunoSEQ multiplex PCR; TCRdb's version includes in-frame clones alone and lacks a portion of them. The data show 150,000 to 200,000 clones, 60% to 80% seen once. The sequencing input was PBMCs. All receptors derive from a female donor in good health and CMV-seronegative.

The chain links TRBV6-1 to TRBJ2-3, with TRBD2 matching 9 bases. The V gene's germline CDR1 is MNHNS and CDR2 SASEGT. Germline trimming cut 3 bases from V and 0 bases from J; bases unmatched to any gene: 7. The CDR3 is made up of 17 amino acids. Here the CDR3 reads CASSDLAGFASTDTQYF. The CDR3 DNA is TGTGCCAGCAGTGATCTAGCGGGGTTCGCTAGCACAGATACGCAGTATTTT.

The gene calls are TRBV4-1 and TRBJ2-7; 8 nucleotides align to TRBD2. V shed 0 bases and J 2 bases; nucleotides not matched to a gene: 6. This CDR3 spans 16 amino acids. The V gene's germline CDR1 is MGHRA and CDR2 YSYEKL. CDR3 region: CASSQDRTSRAYEQYF. The CDR3 DNA is TGCGCCAGCAGCCAAGATAGGACTAGCAGGGCCTACGAGCAGTACTTC.

The J gene is TRBJ2-1, the V gene TRBV7-3; weak D call: TRBD2 (5 bases). This CDR3 is 14 amino acids long. Germline-derived CDR1 and CDR2 are SGHTA and FQGTGA. Trimming took 4 bases from V and 2 from J, leaving 9 bases between them. The CDR3 loop reads CASSSSGAYNEQFF. CDR3 bases: TGTGCCAGCAGCTCGTCCGGGGCCTACAATGAGCAGTTCTTC.

This clone was detected a few times. CDR3 loop: CASSFDRGSQPQHF. In nucleotides, the CDR3 is TGTGCCAGCAGTTTTGACAGGGGCAGTCAGCCCCAGCATTTT. The genes are TRBV28 and TRBJ1-5, with 8 bases aligning to TRBD1. The CDR3 sequence is 14 residues long. With V trimmed by 3 bases and J by 6 bases, 4 bases remained unmatched. CDR1 MDHEN and CDR2 SYDVKM come from the germline V gene.

The chain recombines TRBV7-8 with TRBJ2-3; D possibly corresponds to TRBD2 (6 bases). Deletions cut 2 bases from V and 5 bases from J, with 20 bases between. Germline assignment: CDR1 SGHVS and CDR2 FQNEAQ. The CDR3 has 17 residues. The chain's CDR3 is CASSLSPEEGRRDTQYF. The CDR3 bases are TGTGCCAGCAGCTTATCCCCCGAGGAGGGCCGGAGAGATACGCAGTATTTT.

J is TRBJ1-3 and V is TRBV5-1; TRBD1 is a possible D gene (6 bases). This CDR3 spans 16 amino acids. Germline-derived CDR1 and CDR2 are SGHRS and YFSETQ. The germline V and J ends were trimmed by 5 bases and 0 bases, with 15 bases remaining between them. The CDR3: CASSPSQGHSGNTIYF. The CDR3 coding sequence is TGCGCCAGCAGTCCATCCCAGGGACACTCTGGAAACACCATATATTTT.

This clone was counted only a few times. The V and J genes are TRBV6-4 and TRBJ2-1, with a tentative D call TRBD2 (5 bases). The V gene's germline CDR1 is MRHNA and CDR2 SNTAGT. With 6 bases removed from V and 4 bases from J, the gap between germline ends came to 10 bases. The CDR3 totals 13 residues. CDR3 amino acids: CASSALEYNEQFF. The CDR3 nucleotides are TGTGCCAGCAGCGCACTAGAGTACAATGAGCAGTTCTTC.

The J gene is TRBJ1-2, the V gene TRBV10-2, with D uncertain. The CDR3 has 13 amino acids. The V gene lost 6 bases and the J gene lost 5 bases, with 13 bases spanning the gap. Germline lookup yields CDR1 WSHSY and CDR2 SAAADI. The CDR3 reads CASSLIRLYGYTF. Written as DNA, the CDR3 is TGCGCCAGCAGCTTGATACGACTTTATGGCTACACCTTC.

The gene calls are TRBV21-1 and TRBJ2-3; no check of the table's D call, TRBD1, against the DNA was made. TRBV21-1 has pseudogene status. This CDR3 contains 15 residues. CDR3 sequence (DNA): TGTGCCAGCAGCAAAAAGGACAGCAGCACAGATACGCAGTATTTT. Translated, it gives CASSKKDSSTDTQYF.

The chain joins TRBV12-5 to TRBJ2-1; no clear D gene. Germline V gives CDR1 LGHNT, CDR2 FRNRAP. The V and J ends lost 1 base and 10 bases respectively, with 11 bases between them. The CDR3 runs 13 residues. This chain's CDR3 is CASGLDPLVEQFF. CDR3 in DNA: TGTGCTAGTGGTTTGGACCCCTTAGTCGAGCAGTTCTTC.

This clone was observed once. The V call is TRBV5-8, the J call TRBJ2-5; 8 bases map to TRBD2. This CDR3 region has 16 residues. V shed 2 bases and J 1 base; nucleotides not matched to a gene: 7. Germline CDR1 reads SGHTS; CDR2 reads YDEGEE. The CDR3 loop is CASSFGSSGFQETQYF. DNA for the CDR3: TGTGCCAGCAGCTTTGGCTCTAGCGGGTTCCAAGAGACCCAGTACTTC.

V and J are TRBV6-5 and TRBJ1-2; 10 bases are a match to TRBD1. In germline, CDR1 is MNHEY, CDR2 SVGAGI. V lost 0 bases to trimming and J lost 8 bases; unmatched junction nucleotides: 9. The CDR3 covers 16 residues. CDR3 coding DNA: TGTGCCAGCAGTTACTCGAGACAGGGGGCGGGGGGGGGCTACACCTTC. It is translated as CASSYSRQGAGGGYTF.

This chain links TRBV6-4 with TRBJ1-4; 7 nucleotides line up with TRBD1. Germline V gene sequence: CDR1 MRHNA, CDR2 SNTAGT. The ends lost 6 bases at V and 7 bases at J; junction bases unmatched: 11. This CDR3 comprises 15 residues. CDR3 sequence reads: CASRCPRGRGEKLFF. The CDR3 DNA reads TGTGCCAGCAGATGCCCCAGGGGGAGAGGTGAAAAACTGTTTTTT.

The genes are TRBV4-1 and TRBJ1-2; 7 nucleotides match TRBD1. CDR1 MGHRA and CDR2 YSYEKL come from the germline V gene. V was clipped by 0 bases and J by 6 bases; unmatched bases: 7. The CDR3 loop spans 15 amino acids. CDR3 protein: CASSQERGGGNGYTF. The CDR3 nucleotides read TGCGCCAGCAGCCAAGAGCGCGGAGGGGGCAATGGCTACACCTTC.

The rearrangement joins TRBV6-5 to TRBJ1-6; D gene uncertain. CDR1 is MNHEY and CDR2 is SVGAGI in the germline V gene. Trimming removed 6 bases at V and 4 bases at J, with 10 bases between. This CDR3 region has 14 residues. CDR3 residues: CASRRGAYNSPLHF. CDR3 DNA: TGTGCCAGCAGGCGAGGAGCTTATAATTCACCCCTCCACTTT.

J is TRBJ2-7 and V is TRBV9; 7 bases map to TRBD1. The junction had 14 bases not matched to a gene; V was cut back by 0 bases and J by 5 bases. CDR3 length equals 17 residues. CDR1 is SGDLS and CDR2 is YYNGEE in the germline V gene. DNA for the CDR3: TGTGCCAGCAGCGTAGGAGGAGGCAGGGGGATAAAGGACGAGCAGTACTTC. Translating gives CASSVGGGRGIKDEQYF.

V usage is TRBV4-1 and J usage is TRBJ2-7; the D gene is possibly TRBD1 (5 bases). The germline gives CDR1 MGHRA, CDR2 YSYEKL. The V end lost 4 bases, the J end lost 0 bases, and 16 bases lay between the germline ends. The CDR3 spans 16 residues. In DNA, the CDR3 is TGCGCCAGCAGCCTTTTGATGACAGCAAGCTCCTACGAGCAGTACTTC. It codes for CASSLLMTASSYEQYF.

This clone was seen only a few times. The chain combines TRBV11-2 with TRBJ1-6; 7 bases map to TRBD1. The junction had 2 bases not matched to a gene; V was cut back by 1 base and J by 8 bases. The CDR3 is made up of 14 amino acids. The V gene's germline CDR1 is SGHAT and CDR2 FQNNGV. The CDR3 nucleotides read TGTGCCAGCAGCTTAGGAGGGGGCTATTCACCCCTCCACTTT. Translating gives CASSLGGGYSPLHF.

V gene TRBV5-6 combines with J gene TRBJ1-5; D perhaps matches TRBD1 (5 bases). V gave up 4 bases and J gave up 6 bases, with 17 bases separating them. CDR1 and CDR2 from the germline V gene are SGHDT and YYEEEE. The length of the CDR3 is 15 residues. Written as DNA, the CDR3 is TGTGCCAGCAGCCTACAGTGGGGGGTGAGTCAGCCCCAGCATTTT. Its protein is CASSLQWGVSQPQHF.

The chain joins TRBV27 to TRBJ1-2; maybe TRBD1 (6 bases). This CDR3 has 20 residues. V was clipped by 3 bases and J by 4 bases, with 30 bases between them. Germline CDR1 is MNHEY and CDR2 is SMNVEV (reference sequence). CDR3 nucleotide sequence: TGTGCCAGCAGTTTCCGGACAGTCTCAAATCCCCCCCCCGCCTTCTATGGCTACACCTTC. Its protein product is CASSFRTVSNPPPAFYGYTF.

This chain uses TRBV28 with TRBJ2-7; a possible D gene is TRBD1 (6 bases). Trimming removed 6 bases from V and 4 bases from J, with 10 bases in between. The CDR3 is 12 amino acids. Germline V gene sequence: CDR1 MDHEN, CDR2 SYDVKM. DNA of the CDR3: TGTGCCAGCAGGGAGCAGGGGTACGAGCAGTACTTC. It codes for CASREQGYEQYF.